This is a list of T cell receptor beta chains from one sample in a study of vaccination and CD4 T cells after COVID-19. One entry per CDR3 protein, called by TCRdb with MiXCR from the PCR reads. This table has 15,000 to 20,000 distinct CDR3 sequences, about 50% appearing once. These TCRs' antigens remain unknown. Sample: cultured CD4+ T cells from blood. Every receptor here comes from a human donor with COVID-19. The CDR3 runs from the conserved cysteine through the conserved F or W.

TRBV2,CASSEALGSFYSNQPQHF
TRBV20-1,CSACAGQQETQYF
TRBV6-2/TRBV6-3,CASSYRPKGLYEQYF
TRBV10-1,CASSESGSVDEKLFF
TRBV7-9,CASSRGNSPLHF
TRBV6-1,CASNTGADSGYTF
TRBV7-2,CASRFGPSTDTQYF
TRBV20-1,CSAPGQGASQPQHF
TRBV5-1,CASSLEGVSSEQYF
TRBV7-2,CASSLVPGPLQYF
TRBV11-2,CASSTKSEDTEDFF
TRBV7-8,CASSRAGTSQETQYF
TRBV20-1,CSALPGLANYEQYF
TRBV19,CASSIAPGGSYEQYF
TRBV9,CASSVTQGAPDTQYF
TRBV6-1,CASSEASSGNTIYF
TRBV10-3,CAISGGTETGELFF
TRBV30,CARLGGDTEAFF
TRBV20-1,CSAKTENYGYTF
TRBV5-4,CASSDGQGVTEAFF
TRBV9,CASSVAERGGPETQYF
TRBV20-1,CSASVGGTDTQYF
TRBV10-1,CATRRDRGNEQYF